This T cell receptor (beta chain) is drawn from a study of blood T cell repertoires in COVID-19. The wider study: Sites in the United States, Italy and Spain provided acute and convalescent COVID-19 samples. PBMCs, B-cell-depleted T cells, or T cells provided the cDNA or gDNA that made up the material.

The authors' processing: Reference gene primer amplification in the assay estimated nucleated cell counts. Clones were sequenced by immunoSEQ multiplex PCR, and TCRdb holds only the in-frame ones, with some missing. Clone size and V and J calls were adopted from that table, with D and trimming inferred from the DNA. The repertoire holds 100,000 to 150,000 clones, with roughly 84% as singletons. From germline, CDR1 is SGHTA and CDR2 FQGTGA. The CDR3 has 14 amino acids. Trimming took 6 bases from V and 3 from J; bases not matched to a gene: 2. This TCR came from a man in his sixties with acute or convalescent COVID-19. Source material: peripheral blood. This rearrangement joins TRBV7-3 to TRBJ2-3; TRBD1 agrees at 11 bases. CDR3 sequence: CASSRDRGTDTQYF. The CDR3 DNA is TGTGCCAGCAGTCGGGACAGGGGGACAGATACGCAGTATTTT. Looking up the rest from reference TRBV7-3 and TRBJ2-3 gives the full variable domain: GAGVSQTPSNKVTEKGKYVELRCDPISGHTALYWYRQSLGQGPEFLIYFQGTGAADDSGLPNDRFFAVRPEGSVSTLKIQRTERGDSAVYLCASSRDRGTDTQYFGPGTRLTVL.